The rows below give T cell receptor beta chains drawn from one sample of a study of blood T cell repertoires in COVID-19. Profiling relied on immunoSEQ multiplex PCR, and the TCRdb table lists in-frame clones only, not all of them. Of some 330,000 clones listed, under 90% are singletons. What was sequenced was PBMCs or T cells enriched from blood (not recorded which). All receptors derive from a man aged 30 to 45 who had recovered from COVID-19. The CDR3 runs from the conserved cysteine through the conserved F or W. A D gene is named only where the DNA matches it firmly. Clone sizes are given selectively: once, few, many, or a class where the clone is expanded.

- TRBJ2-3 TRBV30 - TGTGCCTGGAGCCGCCCGCCGGGAGATACGCAGTATTTT CAWSRPPGDTQYF
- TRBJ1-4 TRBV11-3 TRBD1 TGTGCCAGCAGCTATACAGGGGTGGCGGAAAAACTGTTTTTT CASSYTGVAEKLFF
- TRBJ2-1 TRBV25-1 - TGTGCCAGCAGTCCCCACAGGGTAGGGAATGAGCAGTTCTTC CASSPHRVGNEQFF
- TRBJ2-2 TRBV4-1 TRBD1 TGCGCCAGCAGCCAGACAGGGTGGCTGTTTTTT CASSQTGWLFF
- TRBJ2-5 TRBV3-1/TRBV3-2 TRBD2 TGTGCCAGCAATGTGGGGCGGGGGGGCCCGGAGACCCAGTACTTC CASNVGRGGPETQYF
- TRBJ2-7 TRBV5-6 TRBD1 TGTGCCAGCAGGTTTGGGACAGGGGCCGTCTACGAGCAGTACTTC CASRFGTGAVYEQYF
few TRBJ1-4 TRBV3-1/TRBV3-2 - TGTGCCAGCAGCCAATCGACAGTACGAAATGAAAAACTGTTTTTT CASSQSTVRNEKLFF
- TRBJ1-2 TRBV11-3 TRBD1 TGTGCCAGCAGCTCGGACAGGGCGAACTATGGCTACACCTTC CASSSDRANYGYTF
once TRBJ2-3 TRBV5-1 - TGCGCCAGCAGCTTGGTGACTAGCACAGATACGCAGTATTTT CASSLVTSTDTQYF
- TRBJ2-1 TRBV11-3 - TGTGCCAGCAAGGGAGCTAATTACAATGAGCAGTTCTTC CASKGANYNEQFF
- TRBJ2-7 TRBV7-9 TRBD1 TGTGCCAGCAGCCTACATCGGACAGGAACGAGGTACGAGCAGTACTTC CASSLHRTGTRYEQYF
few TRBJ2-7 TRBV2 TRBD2 TGTGCCAGCAGTGAAGCCGGGGAGGGAAGGTCCTACGAGCAGTACTTC CASSEAGEGRSYEQYF
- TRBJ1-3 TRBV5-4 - TGTGCCAGCAGCTTGGAAGGGAGACCTGGAAACACCATATATTTT CASSLEGRPGNTIYF
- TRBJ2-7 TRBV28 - TGTGCCAGCAGTTTATGGGGAGGGGGAACCTACGAGCAGTACTTC CASSLWGGGTYEQYF
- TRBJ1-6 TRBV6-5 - TGTGCCAGCAGTTACTCGCGGCGGAATAATTCACCCCTCCACTTT CASSYSRRNNSPLHF
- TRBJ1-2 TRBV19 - TGTGCCAGTAGAGGGGCTTCTTCCTATGGCTACACCTTC CASRGASSYGYTF
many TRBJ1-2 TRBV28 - TGTGCCAGCAGTTTAAATTTCGGCCTCGGGGGTAGCTACTATGGCTACACCTTC CASSLNFGLGGSYYGYTF
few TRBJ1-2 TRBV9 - TGTGCCAGCAGCGTAGTTTCGGGGGACTATGGCTACACCTTC CASSVVSGDYGYTF
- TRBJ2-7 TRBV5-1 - TGCGCCAGCAGCTCAGGGACACCCGAGTTGGAGGAGCAGTACTTC CASSSGTPELEEQYF
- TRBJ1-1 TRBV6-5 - TGTGCCAGCAGCCGGAGGGAGAACACTGAAGCTTTCTTT CASSRRENTEAFF
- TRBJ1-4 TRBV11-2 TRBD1 TGTGCCAGCAGCTTCAGGGGGCTAGGTGAAAAACTGTTTTTT CASSFRGLGEKLFF
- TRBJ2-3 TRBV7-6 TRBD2 TGTGCCAGCAGCCCAGCCGCTAGCGGGAGCCGCACAGATACGCAGTATTTT CASSPAASGSRTDTQYF
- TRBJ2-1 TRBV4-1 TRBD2 TGCGCCAGCAGCCCCCTCCGGGCTAGCGGGAGCTCCTACAATGAGCAGTTCTTC CASSPLRASGSSYNEQFF
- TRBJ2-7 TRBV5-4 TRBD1 TGTGCCAGCAGCTTGGATGGGACAGGGCGGGGAGAGCAGTACTTC CASSLDGTGRGEQYF
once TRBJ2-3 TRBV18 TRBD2 TGTGCCAGCTCACCGACTAGCAAAAGAGATACGCAGTATTTT CASSPTSKRDTQYF
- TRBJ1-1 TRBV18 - TGTGCCAGCTCACAGGAGGGGGGGTTGGTCGCTGAAGCTTTCTTT CASSQEGGLVAEAFF
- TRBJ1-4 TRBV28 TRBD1 TGTGCCAGCAGCCGACAGGGTCTGTCGGAAAAACTGTTTTTT CASSRQGLSEKLFF
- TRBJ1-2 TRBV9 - TGTGCCAGCAGCGAGCCCCTCGGGCGGGCTAACTATGGCTACACCTTC CASSEPLGRANYGYTF
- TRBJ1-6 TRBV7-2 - TGTGCCAGCAGCCCCCGAGGGTCACCCCTCCACTTT CASSPRGSPLHF
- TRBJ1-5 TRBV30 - TGTGCCTGGAGGCGGGGGGCGGGCAATCAGCCCCAGCATTTT CAWRRGAGNQPQHF
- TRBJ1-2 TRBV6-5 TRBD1 TGTGCCAGCAGCCCCTGGACAGGGGGGGGCTACACCTTC CASSPWTGGGYTF
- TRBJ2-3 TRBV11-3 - TGTGCCAGCAGCCTAATAAGCACAGATACGCAGTATTTT CASSLISTDTQYF
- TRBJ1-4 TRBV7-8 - TGTGCCAGCAGCACCTACAGGGCAGTTAATGAAAAACTGTTTTTT CASSTYRAVNEKLFF
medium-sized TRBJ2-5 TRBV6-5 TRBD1 TGTGCCAGCAGTCCGGGGACAGGGTGGGAGACCCAGTACTTC CASSPGTGWETQYF
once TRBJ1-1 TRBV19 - TGTGCCAGTAGTATAGCGGCGGGGAACACTGAAGCTTTCTTT CASSIAAGNTEAFF
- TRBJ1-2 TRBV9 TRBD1 TGTGCCAGCAGCCCGGGATCCGGACAGGCTCCTAACTATGGCTACACCTTC CASSPGSGQAPNYGYTF
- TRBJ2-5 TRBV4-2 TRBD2 TGTGCCAGCAGCCAAGTACCCGGTCGAGCGGGGGGGCCTTCGTGGCAAGAGACCCAGTACTTC CASSQVPGRAGGPSWQETQYF
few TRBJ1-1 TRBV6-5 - TGTGCCAGCAGTCCGCGAACAGTACCGAACACTGAAGCTTTCTTT CASSPRTVPNTEAFF
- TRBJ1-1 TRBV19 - TGTGCCAGTAGGCAACAGCTTAACACTGAAGCTTTCTTT CASRQQLNTEAFF
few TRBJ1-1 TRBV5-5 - TGTGCCAGCAGCTTACTCGGGAACACTGAAGCTTTCTTT CASSLLGNTEAFF
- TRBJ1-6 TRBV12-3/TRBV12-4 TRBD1 TGTGCCAGCAGAGGGACAGGCGGCTCACCCCTCCACTTT CASRGTGGSPLHF
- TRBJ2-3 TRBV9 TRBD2 TGTGCCAGCAGCTGGACTAGCGGGAGAGTCGGCACAGATACGCAGTATTTT CASSWTSGRVGTDTQYF
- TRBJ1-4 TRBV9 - TGTGCCAGCAGCGTATTTCAGGATCTCCTTTATGAAAAACTGTTTTTT CASSVFQDLLYEKLFF
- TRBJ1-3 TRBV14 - TGTGCCAGCAGCCAAACCAGATACTCTGGAAACACCATATATTTT CASSQTRYSGNTIYF